These T cell receptor beta chains were read from a single sample in a study of chemoradiotherapy in HPV16-positive cancers. Repertoires were generated with immunoSEQ multiplex PCR, while TCRdb's copy carries only in-frame clones and drops some. The sample has some 8,300 clones; about three quarters are singletons. Sequenced here: tumor tissue, sampled from a patient who underwent chemoradiotherapy. The receptors originated from a human donor with HPV-associated anogenital cancer. Each CDR3 is given with its conserved first and last residue. D genes are given only for firm matches. Clone size is shown for a subset of rows, as once, few, many or a class of expanded clone.

j_call: TRBJ1-1
v_call: TRBV9
d_call: TRBD1
clone_size: -
cdr3_nt: TGTGCCAGCAGCGGCCCCCCGACAGGGACGGACACTGAAGCTTTCTTT
cdr3_aa: CASSGPPTGTDTEAFF

j_call: TRBJ2-7
v_call: TRBV7-3
d_call: -
clone_size: once
cdr3_nt: TGTGCCAGCAGCTTGAGACCGGGACGCACCTACGAGCAGTACTTC
cdr3_aa: CASSLRPGRTYEQYF

j_call: TRBJ2-3
v_call: TRBV9
d_call: -
clone_size: -
cdr3_nt: TGTGCCAGCAGCGTAGAGGGAGGGGGGTTGGGCGGCACAGATACGCAGTATTTT
cdr3_aa: CASSVEGGGLGGTDTQYF

j_call: TRBJ2-6
v_call: TRBV13
d_call: TRBD1
clone_size: -
cdr3_nt: TGTGCCAGCAGCTTAAAGGGACAGGGGATGCCTGGGGCCAACGTCCTGACTTTC
cdr3_aa: CASSLKGQGMPGANVLTF

j_call: TRBJ1-1
v_call: TRBV7-9
d_call: -
clone_size: -
cdr3_nt: TGTGCCAGCAGCGATCGGACGGCTACTGAAGCTTTCTTT
cdr3_aa: CASSDRTATEAFF

j_call: TRBJ2-5
v_call: TRBV5-1
d_call: TRBD2
clone_size: -
cdr3_nt: TGCGCCAGCAGGGGGACTAGCTTGGAGACCCAGTACTTC
cdr3_aa: CASRGTSLETQYF

j_call: TRBJ1-2
v_call: TRBV11-3
d_call: -
clone_size: -
cdr3_nt: TGTGCCAGCAGCTTAGACAGGGTTGGCTACACCTTC
cdr3_aa: CASSLDRVGYTF

j_call: TRBJ1-2
v_call: TRBV27
d_call: -
clone_size: -
cdr3_nt: TGTGCCAGCAGTTTATTGGGGGCTGATGGCTACACCTTC
cdr3_aa: CASSLLGADGYTF

j_call: TRBJ1-4
v_call: TRBV19
d_call: -
clone_size: -
cdr3_nt: TGTGCCAGTAGTGGGTCAGGGACCACTAATGAAAAACTGTTTTTT
cdr3_aa: CASSGSGTTNEKLFF

j_call: TRBJ1-3
v_call: TRBV10-2
d_call: TRBD1
clone_size: -
cdr3_nt: TGCGCCAGCAGTGACTCGGACAGGGTCGGAAACACCATATATTTT
cdr3_aa: CASSDSDRVGNTIYF

j_call: TRBJ2-1
v_call: TRBV29-1
d_call: TRBD2
clone_size: -
cdr3_nt: TGCAGCGTGGAGGCGGGAGGGAGGCAAAATGAGCAGTTCTTC
cdr3_aa: CSVEAGGRQNEQFF

j_call: TRBJ2-3
v_call: TRBV7-2
d_call: -
clone_size: -
cdr3_nt: TGTGCCAGCAGCTTATATATGGGCGGGGTTAACACAGATACGCAGTATTTT
cdr3_aa: CASSLYMGGVNTDTQYF

j_call: TRBJ1-1
v_call: TRBV5-8
d_call: -
clone_size: -
cdr3_nt: TGTGCCAGCAGCTTGAATATGGGGCCAATCACTGAAGCTTTCTTT
cdr3_aa: CASSLNMGPITEAFF

j_call: TRBJ2-7
v_call: TRBV2
d_call: -
clone_size: -
cdr3_nt: TGTGCCAGCACCTTAGGACAGAGTTTTCCCTACGAGCAGTACTTC
cdr3_aa: CASTLGQSFPYEQYF

j_call: TRBJ1-1
v_call: TRBV7-6
d_call: -
clone_size: -
cdr3_nt: TGTGCCAGCAGCTTGCTCAGTTCTAACACTGAAGCTTTCTTT
cdr3_aa: CASSLLSSNTEAFF

j_call: TRBJ2-1
v_call: TRBV7-8
d_call: TRBD1
clone_size: -
cdr3_nt: TGTGCCAGCAGCATCATCACACAGGGGACTGAGCAGTTCTTC
cdr3_aa: CASSIITQGTEQFF

j_call: TRBJ2-1
v_call: TRBV6-4
d_call: TRBD1
clone_size: few
cdr3_nt: TGTGCCAGCAGGGAGGGACAGGGTGGTAGTGAGCAGTTCTTC
cdr3_aa: CASREGQGGSEQFF

j_call: TRBJ2-3
v_call: TRBV7-3
d_call: -
clone_size: -
cdr3_nt: TGTGCCAGCAGCTTAAAAGCCCCAAGGGGTGATACAGATACGCAGTATTTT
cdr3_aa: CASSLKAPRGDTDTQYF

j_call: TRBJ1-1
v_call: TRBV7-9
d_call: -
clone_size: -
cdr3_nt: TGTGCCAGCAGCTTAGGGTCGGACACTGAAGCTTTCTTT
cdr3_aa: CASSLGSDTEAFF

j_call: TRBJ1-1
v_call: TRBV6-5
d_call: -
clone_size: once
cdr3_nt: TGTGCCAGCAGTTACGCGAGGTACACTGAAGCTTTCTTT
cdr3_aa: CASSYARYTEAFF

j_call: TRBJ2-3
v_call: TRBV7-2
d_call: TRBD2
clone_size: -
cdr3_nt: TGTGCCAGCAGTCAAAATCCCGCCAGCGGGAGTTTAAGGTTAGATACGCAGTATTTT
cdr3_aa: CASSQNPASGSLRLDTQYF

j_call: TRBJ1-5
v_call: TRBV11-3
d_call: TRBD1
clone_size: -
cdr3_nt: TGTGCCAGCAGCCAAGGGACAGGGGGCGGCGGCAATCAGCCCCAGCATTTT
cdr3_aa: CASSQGTGGGGNQPQHF

j_call: TRBJ2-1
v_call: TRBV4-1
d_call: TRBD2
clone_size: -
cdr3_nt: TGCGCCAGCAGCCAGGTCCTAGCGGGAGGGTACAATGAGCAGTTCTTC
cdr3_aa: CASSQVLAGGYNEQFF

j_call: TRBJ2-7
v_call: TRBV6-5
d_call: TRBD2
clone_size: -
cdr3_nt: TGTGCCAGCAGTTTAGCGGGAGTTTACGAGCAGTACTTC
cdr3_aa: CASSLAGVYEQYF

j_call: TRBJ2-2
v_call: TRBV19
d_call: -
clone_size: -
cdr3_nt: TGTGCCAGTAGTACCACCGGGACCTCCACCGGGGAGCTGTTTTTT
cdr3_aa: CASSTTGTSTGELFF

j_call: TRBJ2-5
v_call: TRBV5-6
d_call: TRBD1
clone_size: once
cdr3_nt: TGTGCCAGCAGCTGGAGAGACAGGGGGCCTTTCAAGACCCAGTACTTC
cdr3_aa: CASSWRDRGPFKTQYF

j_call: TRBJ2-7
v_call: TRBV11-3
d_call: -
clone_size: -
cdr3_nt: TGTGCCAGCAGCTCCTCGTGGGGGAAGCAGTACTTC
cdr3_aa: CASSSSWGKQYF

j_call: TRBJ2-2
v_call: TRBV28
d_call: -
clone_size: -
cdr3_nt: TGTGCCAGCAGTTTCCCCAACCTAAATCCCGGGGAGCTGTTTTTT
cdr3_aa: CASSFPNLNPGELFF

j_call: TRBJ1-5
v_call: TRBV7-8
d_call: TRBD1
clone_size: -
cdr3_nt: TGTGCCAGCAGCGCGACAGGGGGGTATAGCAATCAGCCCCAGCATTTT
cdr3_aa: CASSATGGYSNQPQHF

j_call: TRBJ1-1
v_call: TRBV18
d_call: TRBD1
clone_size: medium-sized
cdr3_nt: TGTGCCAGCTCCGCCCTTCCTGGGACAGGCTCGGGGAACACTGAAGCTTTCTTT
cdr3_aa: CASSALPGTGSGNTEAFF

j_call: TRBJ2-6
v_call: TRBV5-4
d_call: -
clone_size: -
cdr3_nt: TGTGCCAGCAGCTGGCGAGGGATGTCGGGGGCCAACGTCCTGACTTTC
cdr3_aa: CASSWRGMSGANVLTF

j_call: TRBJ2-6
v_call: TRBV6-1
d_call: -
clone_size: -
cdr3_nt: TGTGCCAGCAGTGAAAAGAAGAACAGGATTCGCTCTGGGGCCAACGTCCTGACTTTC
cdr3_aa: CASSEKKNRIRSGANVLTF

j_call: TRBJ1-2
v_call: TRBV6-4
d_call: -
clone_size: few
cdr3_nt: TGTGCCAGCAGTGACGGAGGGGCCTCATACACCTTC
cdr3_aa: CASSDGGASYTF

j_call: TRBJ2-7
v_call: TRBV12-5
d_call: -
clone_size: few
cdr3_nt: TGTGCTAGTGGTTTGGCTAACACAGGGAACTCCTACGAGCAGTACTTC
cdr3_aa: CASGLANTGNSYEQYF

j_call: TRBJ2-1
v_call: TRBV19
d_call: -
clone_size: -
cdr3_nt: TGTGCCAGTAGTATAGGAATCAGCTACAATGAGCAGTTCTTC
cdr3_aa: CASSIGISYNEQFF

j_call: TRBJ2-1
v_call: TRBV28
d_call: -
clone_size: few
cdr3_nt: TGTGCCAGCAAGGGCTACCGTAATGAGCAGTTCTTC
cdr3_aa: CASKGYRNEQFF

j_call: TRBJ1-2
v_call: TRBV10-2
d_call: -
clone_size: -
cdr3_nt: TGCGCCAGCAGCTCCGACGCTAACTATGGCTACACCTTC
cdr3_aa: CASSSDANYGYTF

j_call: TRBJ2-1
v_call: TRBV12-5
d_call: -
clone_size: once
cdr3_nt: TGTGCTAGTGGTTTATTAATGAGATCGGTCAGATACAATGAGCAGTTCTTC
cdr3_aa: CASGLLMRSVRYNEQFF

j_call: TRBJ2-1
v_call: TRBV4-2
d_call: -
clone_size: -
cdr3_nt: TGTGCCAGCAGCCAAGATATCGGGAGAAATGAGCAGTTCTTC
cdr3_aa: CASSQDIGRNEQFF

j_call: TRBJ2-5
v_call: TRBV4-3
d_call: TRBD2
clone_size: -
cdr3_nt: TGCGCCAGCAGCCAAGGGACTAGCGGGGGGGCGGATGAGACCCAGTACTTC
cdr3_aa: CASSQGTSGGADETQYF

j_call: TRBJ2-7
v_call: TRBV18
d_call: -
clone_size: -
cdr3_nt: TGTGCCAGCTCACCACTCCCCCCCCAGCGGAGCTACGAGCAGTACTTC
cdr3_aa: CASSPLPPQRSYEQYF

j_call: TRBJ2-1
v_call: TRBV4-3
d_call: TRBD2
clone_size: -
cdr3_nt: TGCGCCAGCAGCCAAGGGACTAGCGGGGGATACCCCCACAATGAGCAGTTCTTC
cdr3_aa: CASSQGTSGGYPHNEQFF

j_call: TRBJ1-6
v_call: TRBV28
d_call: TRBD1
clone_size: few
cdr3_nt: TGTGCCAGCACCACCCCGGGACAGGGGAGTGATTCACCCCTCCACTTT
cdr3_aa: CASTTPGQGSDSPLHF

j_call: TRBJ1-5
v_call: TRBV5-1
d_call: -
clone_size: -
cdr3_nt: TGCGCCAGCAGCTGTTGCCCGAATCAGCCCCAGCATTTT
cdr3_aa: CASSCCPNQPQHF

j_call: TRBJ2-3
v_call: TRBV18
d_call: -
clone_size: -
cdr3_nt: TGTGCCAGCTCACTACGCACAGATACGCAGTATTTT
cdr3_aa: CASSLRTDTQYF

j_call: TRBJ1-4
v_call: TRBV7-2
d_call: TRBD1
clone_size: -
cdr3_nt: TGTGCCAGCAGCTTGGGACAGGTTTTGGGCGAAAAACTGTTTTTT
cdr3_aa: CASSLGQVLGEKLFF

j_call: TRBJ2-3
v_call: TRBV7-6
d_call: -
clone_size: -
cdr3_nt: TGTGCCAGCAGGGAGGGACCTAACACAGATACGCAGTATTTT
cdr3_aa: CASREGPNTDTQYF

j_call: TRBJ2-5
v_call: TRBV15
d_call: -
clone_size: -
cdr3_nt: TGTGCCACCAGCAGAGATATAATAATCGGGACTCTGAAAGTAGAGACCCAGTACTTC
cdr3_aa: CATSRDIIIGTLKVETQYF

j_call: TRBJ2-6
v_call: TRBV6-5
d_call: -
clone_size: -
cdr3_nt: TGTGCCAGCAGTCTCTCTGGGGCCAACGTCCTGACTTTC
cdr3_aa: CASSLSGANVLTF

j_call: TRBJ2-5
v_call: TRBV7-2
d_call: -
clone_size: -
cdr3_nt: TGTGCCAGCAGCCCCTTGGGGGGAGAGGAGACCCAGTACTTC
cdr3_aa: CASSPLGGEETQYF

j_call: TRBJ2-1
v_call: TRBV7-8
d_call: -
clone_size: -
cdr3_nt: TGTGCCATCGCTGGGGCAGGGGACTACAATGAGCAGTTCTTC
cdr3_aa: CAIAGAGDYNEQFF

j_call: TRBJ2-1
v_call: TRBV5-6
d_call: -
clone_size: -
cdr3_nt: TGTGCCAGCAGCCTCTTGATCAATGAGCAGTTCTTC
cdr3_aa: CASSLLINEQFF

j_call: TRBJ1-6
v_call: TRBV25-1
d_call: -
clone_size: -
cdr3_nt: TGTGCCAGCAGGGGGGAGGCCCTAAATTCACCCCTCCACTTT
cdr3_aa: CASRGEALNSPLHF

j_call: TRBJ1-5
v_call: TRBV4-1
d_call: -
clone_size: few
cdr3_nt: TGCGCCAGCAGCCAGGGGGGAAATCAGCCCCAGCATTTT
cdr3_aa: CASSQGGNQPQHF